A selection of T cell receptor beta chains follows, all from one sample in a study of blood T cell repertoires in COVID-19. Sequencing used immunoSEQ multiplex PCR; TCRdb keeps in-frame clones, though not all of them. The sample comprises about 110,000 clones, 85% to 90% of which are singletons, and around 5.5% rests with the top ten. The sequenced material came from peripheral blood. These receptors came from a woman aged 60-70 years with COVID-19, enrolled during active disease. The CDR3 runs from the conserved cysteine through the conserved F or W.

>TRBV3-1/TRBV3-2|14
CASSQDVTSGGQYF
>TRBV24-1|17
CATSDATGGLAPGELFF
>TRBV7-8|14
CASSRLKGAYEQFF
>TRBV7-9|14
CASSATGSGNTIYF
>TRBV7-8|15
CASSLVDRGNTEAFF
>TRBV6-6|14
CASRDKTGAYEQYF
>TRBV10-2|16
CASSAGQGLVSYEQYF
>TRBV11-2|18
CASSFLPGQGISGNTIYF
>TRBV3-1/TRBV3-2|13
CASSQDRADTQYF
>TRBV12-3/TRBV12-4|13
CASSAQLNTEAFF
>TRBV27|16
CASSPPSGTGGTEAFF
>TRBV9|16
CASSPPGTGEVGELFF
>TRBV9|15
CASSVGGGFTGELFF
>TRBV18|15
CASSPSGREGYGYTF
>TRBV15|15
CATSRAGVGSYEQYF
>TRBV5-1|16
CASSPDPRGMNTEAFF
>TRBV10-3|16
CAISEGQAGDNQPQHF
>TRBV10-3|13
CAISGQAPASEFF
>TRBV14|15
CASSQVAGPRNGYTF
>TRBV5-1|16
CASSLAASGGASEQFF
>TRBV7-9|14
CASSRLGQNTEAFF
>TRBV19|13
CASSIAGGYGYTF
>TRBV5-1|14
CASSNRDRGYGYTF
>TRBV3-1/TRBV3-2|15
CASSRRDRRDTEAFF
>TRBV30|16
CASLSFDRGHNTEAFF
>TRBV30|15
CAWSMDRGPFYGYTF
>TRBV5-4|17
CASSPPGQGANVYGYTF
>TRBV19|17
CASSGGSGGGLADTQYF
>TRBV19|13
CASSISSQETQYF
>TRBV10-2|14
CASSVWGANEKLFF
>TRBV10-2|14
CASLGRTSLYGYTF
>TRBV4-1|15
CASSQDGGVSYEQYF
>TRBV21-1|17
CASSKETNTSKSYEQYF
>TRBV7-8|13
CASSLGTSETQYF
>TRBV6-2/TRBV6-3|17
CASSRIAGARNTGELFF
>TRBV5-1|15
CASSSGGPSYNEQFF
>TRBV19|15
CASSIAGSGNQPQHF
>TRBV29-1|14
CSASRTVSRHGYTF
>TRBV7-9|13
CASSLGATTEAFF
>TRBV3-1/TRBV3-2|17
CASSQAQGAPISYEQYF
>TRBV4-2|19
CASSPDQEGGVGALNEQFF
>TRBV9|13
CASSATGNLGYTF
>TRBV10-2|15
CASSGDIDSGNTIYF